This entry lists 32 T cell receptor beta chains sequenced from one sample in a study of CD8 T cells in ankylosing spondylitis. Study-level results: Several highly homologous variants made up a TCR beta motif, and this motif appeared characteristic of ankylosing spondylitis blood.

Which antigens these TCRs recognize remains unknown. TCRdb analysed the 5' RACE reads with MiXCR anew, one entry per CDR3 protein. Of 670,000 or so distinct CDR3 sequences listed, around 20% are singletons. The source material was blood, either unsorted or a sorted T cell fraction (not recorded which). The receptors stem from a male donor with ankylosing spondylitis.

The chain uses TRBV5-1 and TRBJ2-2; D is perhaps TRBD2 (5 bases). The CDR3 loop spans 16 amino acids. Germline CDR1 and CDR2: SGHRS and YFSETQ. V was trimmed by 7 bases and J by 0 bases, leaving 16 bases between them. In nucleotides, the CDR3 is TGCGCCAGCTCATGGATTACCGGGACGAACACCGGGGAGCTGTTTTTT. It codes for CASSWITGTNTGELFF.

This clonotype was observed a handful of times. The DNA for the CDR3 is TGTGCCAGCAGCTTAGAGGGGGCGGTCGACGAGCAGTACTTC. Translating it yields CASSLEGAVDEQYF. This rearrangement joins TRBV7-9 to TRBJ2-7; TRBD1 matches at 7 bases. The CDR3 totals 14 residues. Germline CDR1 SEHNR, CDR2 FQNEAQ (reference sequence). J was trimmed by 5 bases and V by 1 base; bases with no gene match: 5.

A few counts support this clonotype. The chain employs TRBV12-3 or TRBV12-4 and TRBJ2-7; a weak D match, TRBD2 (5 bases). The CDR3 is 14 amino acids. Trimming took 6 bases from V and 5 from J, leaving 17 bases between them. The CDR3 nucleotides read TGTGCCAGCAGGGAACGAGAATTGGGAGACGAGCAGTACTTC. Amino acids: CASRERELGDEQYF.

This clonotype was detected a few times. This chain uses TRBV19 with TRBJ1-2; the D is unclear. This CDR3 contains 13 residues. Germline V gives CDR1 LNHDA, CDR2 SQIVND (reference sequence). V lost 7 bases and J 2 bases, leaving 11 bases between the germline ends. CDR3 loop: CASNEGRNYGYTF. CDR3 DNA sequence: TGTGCCAGTAATGAGGGCAGGAACTATGGCTACACCTTC.

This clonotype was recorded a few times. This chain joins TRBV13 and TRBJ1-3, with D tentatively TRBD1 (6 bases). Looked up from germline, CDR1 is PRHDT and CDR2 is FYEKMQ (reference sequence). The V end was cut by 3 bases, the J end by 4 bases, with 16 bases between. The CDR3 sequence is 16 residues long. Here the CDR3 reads CASSFETAGEGNTIYF. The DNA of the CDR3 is TGTGCCAGCAGCTTCGAGACGGCAGGGGAAGGAAACACCATATATTTT. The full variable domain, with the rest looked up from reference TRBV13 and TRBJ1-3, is AAGVIQSPRHLIKEKRETATLKCYPIPRHDTVYWYQQGPGQDPQFLISFYEKMQSDKGSIPDRFSAQQFSDYHSELNMSSLELGDSALYFCASSFETAGEGNTIYFGEGSWLTVV.

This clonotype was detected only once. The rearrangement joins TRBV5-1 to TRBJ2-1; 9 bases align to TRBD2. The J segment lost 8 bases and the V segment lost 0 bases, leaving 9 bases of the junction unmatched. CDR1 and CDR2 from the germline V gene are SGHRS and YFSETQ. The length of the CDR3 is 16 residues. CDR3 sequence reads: CASSLAERGAWDEQFF. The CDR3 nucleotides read TGCGCCAGCAGCTTGGCCGAGCGGGGGGCCTGGGATGAGCAGTTCTTC.

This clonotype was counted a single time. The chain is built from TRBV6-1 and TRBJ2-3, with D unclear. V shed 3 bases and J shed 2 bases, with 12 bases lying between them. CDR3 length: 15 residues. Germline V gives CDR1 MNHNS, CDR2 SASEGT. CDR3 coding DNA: TGTGCCAGCAGTGACGTGGGTCGGAACACAGATACGCAGTATTTT. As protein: CASSDVGRNTDTQYF.

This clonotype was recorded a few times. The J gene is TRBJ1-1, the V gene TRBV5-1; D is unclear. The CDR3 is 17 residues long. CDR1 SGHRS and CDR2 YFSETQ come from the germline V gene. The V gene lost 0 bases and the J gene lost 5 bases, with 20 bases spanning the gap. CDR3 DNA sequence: TGCGCCAGCAGCTTGGCTCCTCTCCGGGCGTCGGAGACTGAAGCTTTCTTT. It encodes CASSLAPLRASETEAFF.

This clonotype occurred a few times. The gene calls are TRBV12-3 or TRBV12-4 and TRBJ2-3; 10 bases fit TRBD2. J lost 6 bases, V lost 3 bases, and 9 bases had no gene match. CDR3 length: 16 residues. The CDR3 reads CASSFSPSGSLDTQYF. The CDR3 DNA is TGTGCCAGCAGTTTTAGTCCTAGCGGGAGTTTGGATACGCAGTATTTT.

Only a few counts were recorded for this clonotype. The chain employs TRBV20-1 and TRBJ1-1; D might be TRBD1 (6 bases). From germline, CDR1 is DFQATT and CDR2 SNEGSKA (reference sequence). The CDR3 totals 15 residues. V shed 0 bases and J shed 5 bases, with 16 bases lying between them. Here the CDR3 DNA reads TGCAGTGCTAGAGATTTAGGGGGGCTGGGGACTGAAGCTTTCTTT. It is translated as CSARDLGGLGTEAFF.

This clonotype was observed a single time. The CDR3 sequence: CSARGGTSQNTGELFF. In DNA, the CDR3 is TGCAGTGCTAGGGGGGGGACATCCCAGAACACCGGGGAGCTGTTTTTT. The chain combines TRBV20-1 with TRBJ2-2, with D possibly matching TRBD2 (7 bases). V was trimmed by 3 bases and J by 1 base, leaving 15 bases between them. This CDR3 is 16 amino acids long. Germline V gene sequence: CDR1 DFQATT, CDR2 SNEGSKA (reference sequence).

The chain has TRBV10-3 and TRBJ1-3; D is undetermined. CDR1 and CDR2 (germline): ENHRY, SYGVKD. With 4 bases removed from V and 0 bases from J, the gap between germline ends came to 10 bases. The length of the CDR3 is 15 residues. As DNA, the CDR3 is TGTGCCATCAGTGCATCCCCGCGCTCTGGAAACACCATATATTTT. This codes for CAISASPRSGNTIYF.

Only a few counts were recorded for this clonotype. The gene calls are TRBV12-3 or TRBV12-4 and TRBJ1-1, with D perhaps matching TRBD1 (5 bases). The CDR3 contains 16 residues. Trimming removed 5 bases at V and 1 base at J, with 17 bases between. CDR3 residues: CASSRQLPPTNTEAFF. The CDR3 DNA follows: TGTGCCAGCAGTAGACAGTTACCCCCTACGAACACTGAAGCTTTCTTT.

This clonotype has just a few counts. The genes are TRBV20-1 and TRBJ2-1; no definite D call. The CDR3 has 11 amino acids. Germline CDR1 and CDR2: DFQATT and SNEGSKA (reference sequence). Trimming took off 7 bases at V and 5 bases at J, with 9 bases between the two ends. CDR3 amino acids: CSEVPDNEQFF. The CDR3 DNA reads TGCAGTGAGGTCCCCGACAATGAGCAGTTCTTC.

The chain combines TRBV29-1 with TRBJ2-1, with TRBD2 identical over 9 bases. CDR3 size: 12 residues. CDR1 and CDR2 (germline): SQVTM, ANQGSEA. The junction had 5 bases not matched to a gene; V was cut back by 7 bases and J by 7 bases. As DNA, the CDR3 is TGCAGCGCCGGGACTAGCCGTAATGAGCAGTTCTTC. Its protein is CSAGTSRNEQFF.

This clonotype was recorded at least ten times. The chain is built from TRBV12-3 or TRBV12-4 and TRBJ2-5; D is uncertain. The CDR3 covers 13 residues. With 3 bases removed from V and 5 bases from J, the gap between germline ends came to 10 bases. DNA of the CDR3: TGTGCCAGCAGTTTGTTTAGCTGGGAGACCCAGTACTTC. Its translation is CASSLFSWETQYF.

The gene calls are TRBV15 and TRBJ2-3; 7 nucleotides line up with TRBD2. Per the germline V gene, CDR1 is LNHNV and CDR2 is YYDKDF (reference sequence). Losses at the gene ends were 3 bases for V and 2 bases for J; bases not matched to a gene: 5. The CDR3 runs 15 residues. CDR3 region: CATSSFSGHTDTQYF. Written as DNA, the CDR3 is TGTGCCACCAGCAGCTTTAGCGGGCACACAGATACGCAGTATTTT.

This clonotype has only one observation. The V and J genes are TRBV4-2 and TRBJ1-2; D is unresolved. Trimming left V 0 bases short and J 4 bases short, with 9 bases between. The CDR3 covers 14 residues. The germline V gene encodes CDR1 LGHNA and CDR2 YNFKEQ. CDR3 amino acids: CASSQEEQAYGYTF. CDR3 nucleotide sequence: TGTGCCAGCAGCCAAGAAGAGCAGGCCTATGGCTACACCTTC.

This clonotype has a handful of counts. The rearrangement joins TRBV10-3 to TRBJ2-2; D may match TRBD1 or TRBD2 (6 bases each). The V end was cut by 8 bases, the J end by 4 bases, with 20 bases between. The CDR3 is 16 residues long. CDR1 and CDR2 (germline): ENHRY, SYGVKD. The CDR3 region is CAISEKGGLSTGELFF. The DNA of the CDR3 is TGTGCCATCTCGGAAAAGGGGGGACTCAGCACCGGGGAGCTGTTTTTT.

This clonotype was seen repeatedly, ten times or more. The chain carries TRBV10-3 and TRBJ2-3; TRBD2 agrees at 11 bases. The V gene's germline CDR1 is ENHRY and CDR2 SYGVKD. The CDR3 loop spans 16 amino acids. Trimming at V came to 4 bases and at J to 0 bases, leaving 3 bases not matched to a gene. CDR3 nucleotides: TGTGCCATCAGTGTAGGGACTAGCGGTAGCACAGATACGCAGTATTTT. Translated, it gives CAISVGTSGSTDTQYF.

CDR3 protein: CSARDGRGRGDTQYF. In DNA, the CDR3 is TGCAGTGCTAGAGATGGGCGGGGTAGGGGTGATACGCAGTATTTT. The chain joins TRBV20-1 to TRBJ2-3; D may be TRBD2 (6 bases). Germline CDR1 is DFQATT and CDR2 is SNEGSKA (reference sequence). V lost 0 bases and J 6 bases, leaving 16 bases between the germline ends. The CDR3 length is 15 residues.

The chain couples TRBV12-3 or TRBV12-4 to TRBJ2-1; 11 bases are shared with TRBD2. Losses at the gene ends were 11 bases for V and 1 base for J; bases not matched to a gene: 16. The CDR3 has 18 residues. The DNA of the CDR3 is TGTGCCTTCAGTTCCAATCGACTAGCGGGGAGTTCCTACAATGAGCAGTTCTTC. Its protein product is CAFSSNRLAGSSYNEQFF.

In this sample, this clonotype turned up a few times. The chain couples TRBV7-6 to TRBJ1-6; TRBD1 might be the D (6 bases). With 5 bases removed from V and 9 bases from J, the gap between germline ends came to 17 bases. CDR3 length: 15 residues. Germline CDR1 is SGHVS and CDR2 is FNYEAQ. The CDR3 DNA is TGTGCCAGCAGCCGAACGTCAGGGGTTAGTTCACCCCTCCACTTT. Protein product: CASSRTSGVSSPLHF. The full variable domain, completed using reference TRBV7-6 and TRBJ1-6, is GAGVSQSPRYKVTKRGQDVALRCDPISGHVSLYWYRQALGQGPEFLTYFNYEAQQDKSGLPNDRFSAERPEGSISTLTIQRTEQRDSAMYRCASSRTSGVSSPLHFGNGTRLTVT.

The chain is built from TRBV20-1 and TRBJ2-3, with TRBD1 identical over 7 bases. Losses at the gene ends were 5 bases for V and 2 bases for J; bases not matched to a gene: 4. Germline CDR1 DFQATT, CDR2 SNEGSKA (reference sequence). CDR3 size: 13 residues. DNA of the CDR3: TGCAGTGCTCCGGACAGGCCCACAGATACGCAGTATTTT. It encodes CSAPDRPTDTQYF.

CDR3 loop: CSAAGLAVSYNEQFF. For the CDR3, the DNA is TGCAGCGCAGCAGGACTAGCGGTCTCCTACAATGAGCAGTTCTTC. This chain uses TRBV29-1 with TRBJ2-1; 10 positions match TRBD2. This CDR3 comprises 15 residues. Unmatched junction bases numbered 6, after V lost 7 bases and J lost 0 bases. CDR1 and CDR2 (germline): SQVTM, ANQGSEA.

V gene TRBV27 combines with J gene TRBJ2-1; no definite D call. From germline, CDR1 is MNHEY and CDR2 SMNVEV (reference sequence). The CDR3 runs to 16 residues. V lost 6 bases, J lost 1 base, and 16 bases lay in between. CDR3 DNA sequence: TGTGCCAGCAGCCCCCTCTTGCTATCGTCCTACAATGAGCAGTTCTTC. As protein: CASSPLLLSSYNEQFF.

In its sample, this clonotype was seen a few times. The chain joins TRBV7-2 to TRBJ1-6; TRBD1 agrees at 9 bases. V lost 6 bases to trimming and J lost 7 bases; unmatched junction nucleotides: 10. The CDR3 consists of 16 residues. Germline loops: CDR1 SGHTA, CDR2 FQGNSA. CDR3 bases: TGTGCCAGCAGATTCACTGAGACAGGGGGGAATTCACCCCTCCACTTT. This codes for CASRFTETGGNSPLHF.

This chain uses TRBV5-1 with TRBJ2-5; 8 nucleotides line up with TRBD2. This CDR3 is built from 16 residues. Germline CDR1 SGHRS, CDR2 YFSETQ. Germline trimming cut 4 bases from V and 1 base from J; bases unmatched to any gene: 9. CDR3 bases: TGCGCCAGCAGCGGGAGGGGACTAGTTTCCCAAGAGACCCAGTACTTC. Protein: CASSGRGLVSQETQYF.

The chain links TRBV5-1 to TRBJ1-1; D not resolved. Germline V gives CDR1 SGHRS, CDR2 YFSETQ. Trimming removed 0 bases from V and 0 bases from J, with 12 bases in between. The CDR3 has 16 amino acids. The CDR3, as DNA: TGCGCCAGCAGCTTGGCGTTGACGGAACTGAACACTGAAGCTTTCTTT. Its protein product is CASSLALTELNTEAFF.

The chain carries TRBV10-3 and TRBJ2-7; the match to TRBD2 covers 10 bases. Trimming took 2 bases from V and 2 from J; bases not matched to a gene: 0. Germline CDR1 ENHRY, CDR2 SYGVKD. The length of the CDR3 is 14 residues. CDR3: CAISETSGAYEQYF. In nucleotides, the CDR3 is TGTGCCATCAGTGAGACTAGCGGGGCCTACGAGCAGTACTTC.

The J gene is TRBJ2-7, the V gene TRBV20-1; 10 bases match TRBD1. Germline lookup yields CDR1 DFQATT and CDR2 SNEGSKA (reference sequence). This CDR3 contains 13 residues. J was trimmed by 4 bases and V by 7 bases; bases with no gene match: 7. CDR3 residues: CSVPGQGKYEQYF. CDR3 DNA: TGCAGTGTCCCGGGACAGGGGAAATACGAGCAGTACTTC.

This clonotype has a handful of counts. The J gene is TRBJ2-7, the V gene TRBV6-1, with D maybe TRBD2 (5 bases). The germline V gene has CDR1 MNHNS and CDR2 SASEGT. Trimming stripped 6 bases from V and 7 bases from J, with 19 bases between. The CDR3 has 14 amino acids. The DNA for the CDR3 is TGTGCCAGCAGCTCCACAGTTACGGCGGGTGAGCAGTACTTC. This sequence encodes CASSSTVTAGEQYF.